This T cell receptor beta chain was obtained from a study of blood T cells in healthy people across ages. Trimming removed 5 bases at V and 11 bases at J, with 20 bases between. Germline V gene sequence: CDR1 KGHDR, CDR2 SFDVKD. The CDR3 extends over 14 amino acids. With a J-beta primer mix and a sample-barcoded 5' primer, a second PCR ran roughly 7 to 11 cycles. No fewer than 2.5 million CDR3-containing paired-end reads came from each sample. TCRdb processed the 5' RACE reads anew with MiXCR; each CDR3 protein has one entry. The sample records about 760,000 distinct CDR3 sequences, around 25% being singletons. Worth noting for this clonotype: Its matching antigen is unknown.

Study findings and constraints: A roughly linear age-dependent decrease characterized TCR beta diversity per million T cells. Long-lived and aged donors differed, with more naive CD4+ cells and higher diversity in the long-lived. Investigators treated diversity estimates from one million T cells as underestimates.

The data were also submitted as part of a second study, on T cells of mothers and their children.

Sequencing input: blood. The sequence came from a boy aged 5-17 years in good health. This rearrangement joins TRBV24-1 to TRBJ2-5; D assignment may be TRBD1 or TRBD2 (5 bases each). CDR3 sequence reads: CATSAARATWEQYF. The CDR3 nucleotides are TGTGCCACCAGTGCGGCCAGGGCAACCTGGGAGCAGTACTTC.